What follows describes a single T cell receptor (beta chain). The target antigen is unknown. Transcripts of RNA were the source for amplifying TCR beta CDR3 regions. First-round RT-PCR employed HTBI primers, with a second-round multiplex PCR after it. TCRdb independently ran MiXCR on the multiplex PCR reads; one entry per CDR3 protein. This sample has about 700,000 distinct CDR3 sequences, with about 38% found just once. This specimen belongs to a study of Graves' ophthalmopathy and Graves' hyperthyroidism. Study-wide background: Specimen type is peripheral blood, obtained at initial diagnosis before any treatment. Whole-study results and caveats: Blood also contained most of the expanded thyroid clonotypes above 0.001 frequency.

Germline values: CDR1 DFQATT, CDR2 SNEGSKA (reference sequence). The CDR3 extends over 12 amino acids. The specimen sequenced was peripheral blood. The source of this sequence is an adult man with Graves' ophthalmopathy. The genes are TRBV20-1 and TRBJ2-7, with a possible D match to TRBD1 (5 bases). The DNA end is more similar to TRBJ2-1, so the J call may be wrong. The CDR3 DNA reads TGCAGTGCTAGGCGACAGAACAATGAGCAGTTCTTC. Protein product: CSARRQNNEQFF.